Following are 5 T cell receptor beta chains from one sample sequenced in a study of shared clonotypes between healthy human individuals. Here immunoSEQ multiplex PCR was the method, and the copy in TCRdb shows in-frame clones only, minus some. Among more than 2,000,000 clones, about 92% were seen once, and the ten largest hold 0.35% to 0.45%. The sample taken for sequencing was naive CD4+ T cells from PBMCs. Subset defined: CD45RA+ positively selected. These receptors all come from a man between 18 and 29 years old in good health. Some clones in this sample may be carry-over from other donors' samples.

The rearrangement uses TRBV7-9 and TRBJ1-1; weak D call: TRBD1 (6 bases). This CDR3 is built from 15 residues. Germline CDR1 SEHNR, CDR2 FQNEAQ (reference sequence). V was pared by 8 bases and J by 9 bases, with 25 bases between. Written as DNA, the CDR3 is TGTGCCAGCCCACCGCCTCCGACAGGAGGATTAAAAGCTTTCTTT. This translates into CASPPPPTGGLKAFF.

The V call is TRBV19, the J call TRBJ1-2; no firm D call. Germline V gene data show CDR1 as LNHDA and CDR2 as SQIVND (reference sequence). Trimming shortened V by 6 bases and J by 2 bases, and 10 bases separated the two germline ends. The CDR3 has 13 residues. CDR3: CASSPFPNYGYTF. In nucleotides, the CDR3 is TGTGCCAGTAGCCCCTTTCCCAACTATGGCTACACCTTC.

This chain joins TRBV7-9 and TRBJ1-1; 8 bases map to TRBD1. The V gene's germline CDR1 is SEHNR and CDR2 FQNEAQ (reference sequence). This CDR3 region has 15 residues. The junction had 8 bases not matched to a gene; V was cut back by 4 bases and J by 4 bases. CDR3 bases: TGTGCCAGCAGCTCAGACAGGGGATGGGGCACTGAAGCTTTCTTT. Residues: CASSSDRGWGTEAFF.

The CDR3 DNA reads TGCGCCAGCAGCTTGTTCGCTAGCGACTACTTGGATGAGCAGTTCTTC. Protein: CASSLFASDYLDEQFF. The V gene is TRBV5-1, the J gene TRBJ2-1; D possibly corresponds to TRBD2 (6 bases). Germline assignment: CDR1 SGHRS and CDR2 YFSETQ. Trimming pared 1 base from V and 8 bases from J, leaving 19 bases between. CDR3 length: 16 amino acids. The full variable domain, in which reference TRBV5-1 and TRBJ2-1 provide the parts outside the CDR3, is KAGVTQTPRYLIKTRGQQVTLSCSPISGHRSVSWYQQTPGQGLQFLFEYFSETQRNKGNFPGRFSGRQFSNSRSEMNVSTLELGDSALYLCASSLFASDYLDEQFFGPGTRLTVL.

This CDR3 reads CASSKGTSGQETQYF. The CDR3 nucleotides read TGTGCCAGCAGCAAGGGGACTAGCGGACAAGAGACCCAGTACTTC. The V call is TRBV9, the J call TRBJ2-5; 11 nucleotides line up with TRBD2. Losses at the gene ends were 4 bases for V and 2 bases for J; bases not matched to a gene: 4. Germline values: CDR1 SGDLS, CDR2 YYNGEE. This CDR3 region has 15 residues.